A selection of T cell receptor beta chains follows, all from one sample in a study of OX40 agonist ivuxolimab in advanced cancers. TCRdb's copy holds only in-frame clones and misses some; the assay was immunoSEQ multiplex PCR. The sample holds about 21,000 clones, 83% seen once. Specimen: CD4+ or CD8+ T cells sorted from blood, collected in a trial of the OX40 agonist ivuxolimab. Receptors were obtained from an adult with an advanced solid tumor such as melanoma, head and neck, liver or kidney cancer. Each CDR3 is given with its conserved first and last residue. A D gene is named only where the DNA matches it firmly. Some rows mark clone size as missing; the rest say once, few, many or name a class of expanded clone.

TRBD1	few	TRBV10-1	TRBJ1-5	TGCGCCAGCAGTGAGGGACAGGGCGAACAGTTTAGCAATCAGCCCCAGCATTTT	CASSEGQGEQFSNQPQHF
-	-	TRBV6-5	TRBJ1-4	TGTGCCAGCAGTTACTCTAGCGGCGGAAAACTGTTTTTT	CASSYSSGGKLFF
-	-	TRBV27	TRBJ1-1	TGTGCCAGCAGTCTTCGACAGTTTACTGAAGGGGAAGCTTTCTTT	CASSLRQFTEGEAFF
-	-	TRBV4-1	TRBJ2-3	TGCGCCAGCAGCCAGACTGTCGGGAGTACAGATACGCAGTATTTT	CASSQTVGSTDTQYF
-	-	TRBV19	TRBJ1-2	TGTGCCAGTAGTCCCCTTTACCAGGACTATGGCTACACCTTC	CASSPLYQDYGYTF
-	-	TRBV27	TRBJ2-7	TGTGCCAGCAGTGGGGGCCCGAGTGAGCAGTACTTC	CASSGGPSEQYF
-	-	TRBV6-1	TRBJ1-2	TGTGCCAGCACCAGCACGGCGAGACGAGGTGGCTACACCTTC	CASTSTARRGGYTF
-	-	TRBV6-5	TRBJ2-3	TGTGCCAGCAGTCTAACAGGGACGAGCACAGATACGCAGTATTTT	CASSLTGTSTDTQYF
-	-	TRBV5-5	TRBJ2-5	TGTGCCAGCAGCTTATACAGGGTGCGAGAGACCCAGTACTTC	CASSLYRVRETQYF
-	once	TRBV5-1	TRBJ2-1	TGCGCCAGCAGCTTGGGTTATGAGCAGTTCTTC	CASSLGYEQFF
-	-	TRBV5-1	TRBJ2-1	TGCGCCAGCAGCTTGGGGAAAGGGGGGAATGAGCAGTTCTTC	CASSLGKGGNEQFF
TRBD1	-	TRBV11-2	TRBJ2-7	TGTGCCAGCAGAGTAGGACAGGGGTACGAGCAGTACTTC	CASRVGQGYEQYF
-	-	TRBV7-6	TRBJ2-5	TGTGCTAGCAGCTCAATTACAGATCAAGAGACCCAGTACTTC	CASSSITDQETQYF
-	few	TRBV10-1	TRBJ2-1	TGCGCCAGCAGTAATTACAATGAGCAGTTCTTC	CASSNYNEQFF
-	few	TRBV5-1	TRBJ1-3	TGTGCCAGCAGCCGGACGGAGCATCGAAACACCATATATTTT	CASSRTEHRNTIYF
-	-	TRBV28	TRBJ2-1	TGTGCCAGCAACTCTCCACGGTACAATGAGCAGTTCTTC	CASNSPRYNEQFF
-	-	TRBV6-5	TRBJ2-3	TGTGCCAGCAGTTCCTTGGGACGGCCGAGGACAGATACGCAGTATTTT	CASSSLGRPRTDTQYF
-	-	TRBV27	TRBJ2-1	TGTGCCAGCAGCCCCACCACCGTTCAGGGCTACAATGAGCAGTTCTTC	CASSPTTVQGYNEQFF
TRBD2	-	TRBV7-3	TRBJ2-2	TGTGCCAGCAGCTCACCGACTAGCGGCGCTACCGGGGAGCTGTTTTTT	CASSSPTSGATGELFF
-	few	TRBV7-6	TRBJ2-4	TGTGCCAGCAGCTTAGGTCCAGGGGCCAAAAACATTCAGTACTTC	CASSLGPGAKNIQYF
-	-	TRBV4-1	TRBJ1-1	TGCGCCAGCAGCCGCCTCGTGGGGGGCCCAACGGGTGAAGCTTTCTTT	CASSRLVGGPTGEAFF
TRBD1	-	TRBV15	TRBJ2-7	TGTGCCACCAGCAGAGATGGACCGGGACAGGGAACGCCCTACGAGCAGTACTTC	CATSRDGPGQGTPYEQYF
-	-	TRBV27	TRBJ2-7	TGTGCCAGCAGCTTCAACTCCCACGAGCAGTACTTC	CASSFNSHEQYF
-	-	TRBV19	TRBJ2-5	TGTGCCAGTAGTAAGAGCATTAGGTTGGAGACCCAGTACTTC	CASSKSIRLETQYF
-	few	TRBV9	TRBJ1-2	TGTGCCAGCAGCGCCACCCCCAGCGTTAACTATGGCTACACCTTC	CASSATPSVNYGYTF
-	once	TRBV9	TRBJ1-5	TGTGCCAGCAGCCTGGCAGGGAGTCAGCCCCAGCATTTT	CASSLAGSQPQHF
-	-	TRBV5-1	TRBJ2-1	TGCGCCAGCAGCTTGAGTGGCGGATACAATGAGCAGTTCTTC	CASSLSGGYNEQFF
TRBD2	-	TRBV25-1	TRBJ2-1	TGTGCCAGCAGTGATTGGACTAGCGGGACCTCCTACAATGAGCAGTTCTTC	CASSDWTSGTSYNEQFF
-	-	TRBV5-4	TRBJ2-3	TGTGCCAGCAGCTTGGGTAGCGTTTCCACAGATACGCAGTATTTT	CASSLGSVSTDTQYF
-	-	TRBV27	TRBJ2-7	TGTGCCAGCAGTTACCAGGGTGGCATGACCTACGAGCAGTACTTC	CASSYQGGMTYEQYF
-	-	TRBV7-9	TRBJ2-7	TGTGCCAGCAGCTACGACGGATACGAGCAGTACTTC	CASSYDGYEQYF
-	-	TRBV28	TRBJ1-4	TGTGCCAGCAGCCCAAGCTGGGCAACTAATGAAAAACTGTTTTTT	CASSPSWATNEKLFF
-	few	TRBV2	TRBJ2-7	TGTGCCAGCAGTCAGGCGGGACAGAGTAACTACGAGCAGTACTTC	CASSQAGQSNYEQYF
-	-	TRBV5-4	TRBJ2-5	TGTGCCAGCAGCTTGGGAACAGGGCAAGAGACCCAGTACTTC	CASSLGTGQETQYF
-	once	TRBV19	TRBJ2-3	TGTGCCAGTAGTATAGTGTCCCGATCGTGGGATACGCAGTATTTT	CASSIVSRSWDTQYF
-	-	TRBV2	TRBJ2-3	TGTGCCAGCAGTGAAGACCTGGGGAGGACCGATACGCAGTATTTT	CASSEDLGRTDTQYF
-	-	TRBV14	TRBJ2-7	TGTGCCAGCAGCCCCTTGGACAGCTACGAGCAGTACTTC	CASSPLDSYEQYF
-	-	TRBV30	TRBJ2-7	TGTGCCTGGAGTAGCGACACGACCTACGAGCAGTACTTC	CAWSSDTTYEQYF
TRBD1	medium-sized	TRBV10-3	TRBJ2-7	TGTGCCATCAGTGAAACCAGGACAGGGGTTTACGAGCAGTACTTC	CAISETRTGVYEQYF
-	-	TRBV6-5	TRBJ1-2	TGTGCCAGCACTAGAGGAGAGTCGGTTGGCTACACCTTC	CASTRGESVGYTF
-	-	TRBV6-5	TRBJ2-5	TGTGCCAGCAGTTACTCGAACGGGGCCGGGACCCAGTACTTC	CASSYSNGAGTQYF
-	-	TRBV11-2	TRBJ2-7	TGTGCCAGCAGCTCTCCTACAGGGACCTACGAGCAGTACTTC	CASSSPTGTYEQYF
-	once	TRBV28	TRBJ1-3	TGTGCCAGCAGTACGGCAGGGGTTGGTCTGTCTGGAAACACCATATATTTT	CASSTAGVGLSGNTIYF
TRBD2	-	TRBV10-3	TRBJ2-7	TGTGCCATCAGTGATGATGCTAGCGGGACCTACGAGCAGTACTTC	CAISDDASGTYEQYF
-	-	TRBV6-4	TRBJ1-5	TGTGCCAGCAGTGACTCGGTAGGTAGACAGCTCTTTGGGCATAGCAATCAGCCCCAGCATTTT	CASSDSVGRQLFGHSNQPQHF
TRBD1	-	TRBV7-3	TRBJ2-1	TGTGCCAGCAGCTCAACCGGCGGGGGACAGGGAATCAATGAGCAGTTCTTC	CASSSTGGGQGINEQFF
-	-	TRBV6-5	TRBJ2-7	TGTGCCAGCAGTTACGGGCAGGGAGTAAACGAGCAGTACTTC	CASSYGQGVNEQYF
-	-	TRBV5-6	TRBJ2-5	TGTGCCAGCAGCTCCCAATGGCAGGGCCTAAGGGAGACCCAGTACTTC	CASSSQWQGLRETQYF
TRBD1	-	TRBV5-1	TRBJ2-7	TGCGCCAGCAGCTTGGATCAGGGGGCGCTTTACGAGCAGTACTTC	CASSLDQGALYEQYF
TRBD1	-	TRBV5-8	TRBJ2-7	TGTGCCAGCAGCCCAGGGACAGGAATCAGAAGGAGCGAGCAGTACTTC	CASSPGTGIRRSEQYF
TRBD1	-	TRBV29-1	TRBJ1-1	TGCAGCGTACAGGGGCCGAACACTGAAGCTTTCTTT	CSVQGPNTEAFF
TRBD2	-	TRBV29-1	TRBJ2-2	TGCAGCGTGAGCGGGAGGAGTACCGGGGAGCTGTTTTTT	CSVSGRSTGELFF
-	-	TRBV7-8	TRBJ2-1	TGTGCCAGCAGCTTAGGGCTAACCAATGAGCAGTTCTTC	CASSLGLTNEQFF
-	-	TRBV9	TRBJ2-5	TGTGCCAGCAGCGTAGCTAGGGGTTCAGAGACCCAGTACTTC	CASSVARGSETQYF
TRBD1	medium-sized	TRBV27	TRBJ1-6	TGTGCCAGCAGTGCATGGGACAGGGATAATTCACCCCTCCACTTT	CASSAWDRDNSPLHF
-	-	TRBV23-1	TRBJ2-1	TGCGCCAGCAGTCAATGGGACACTCAACACAATGAGCAGTTCTTC	CASSQWDTQHNEQFF
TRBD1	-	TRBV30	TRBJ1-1	TGTGCCTGGGGGCAGGGGGCGAACACTGAAGCTTTCTTT	CAWGQGANTEAFF
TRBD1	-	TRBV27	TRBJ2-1	TGTGCCAGCAGTAAGACAGGGGGCCCCGGCAGCAATGAGCAGTTCTTC	CASSKTGGPGSNEQFF
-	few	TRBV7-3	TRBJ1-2	TGTGCCAGCAGCTTACAGGGCGGCTATGGCTACACCTTC	CASSLQGGYGYTF
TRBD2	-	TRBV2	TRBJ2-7	TGTGCCAGCAGTTCCGGCGGTAGCGGGAGTATCTACGAGCAGTACTTC	CASSSGGSGSIYEQYF